These T cell receptor beta chains were read from a single sample in a study of blood T cell repertoires in COVID-19. Sequenced by immunoSEQ multiplex PCR; TCRdb stores in-frame clones only, minus some. The sample includes about 170,000 clones, 90% to 95% of them seen just once. Sequenced: peripheral blood. The receptors shown here come from a man aged 50 to 60 with acute or convalescent COVID-19. Both conserved end residues are part of each CDR3. The order of the fields is J gene, D gene, clone size, V gene, CDR3 protein, CDR3 DNA. D genes are given only for firm matches. Clone size is not always given. Where it is, it says once, few, many or a class for expanded clones.

j_call: TRBJ2-2; d_call: .; clone_size: .; v_call: TRBV7-8; cdr3_aa: CASSSDRLTGELFF; cdr3_nt: TGTGCCAGCAGCTCTGACAGACTTACCGGGGAGCTGTTTTTT
j_call: TRBJ2-3; d_call: TRBD2; clone_size: .; v_call: TRBV6-2/TRBV6-3; cdr3_aa: CASSYSPSGRAGTQYF; cdr3_nt: TGTGCCAGCAGTTACTCTCCCAGCGGGAGGGCCGGGACGCAGTATTTT
j_call: TRBJ2-1; d_call: TRBD2; clone_size: .; v_call: TRBV18; cdr3_aa: CASSPGTSEEQFF; cdr3_nt: TGTGCCAGCTCACCTGGGACTAGCGAAGAGCAGTTCTTC
j_call: TRBJ1-1; d_call: TRBD1; clone_size: .; v_call: TRBV19; cdr3_aa: CASYLDRGGHTEAFF; cdr3_nt: TGTGCCAGCTACCTGGACAGGGGAGGCCACACTGAAGCTTTCTTT
j_call: TRBJ1-2; d_call: .; clone_size: .; v_call: TRBV2; cdr3_aa: CASMPQRYGYTF; cdr3_nt: TGTGCCAGCATGCCACAGCGGTATGGCTACACCTTC
j_call: TRBJ1-1; d_call: .; clone_size: .; v_call: TRBV7-9; cdr3_aa: CASSEGGMNTEAFF; cdr3_nt: TGTGCCAGCAGCGAGGGCGGAATGAACACTGAAGCTTTCTTT
j_call: TRBJ2-7; d_call: TRBD1; clone_size: .; v_call: TRBV30; cdr3_aa: CAWSLGTGDGYEQYF; cdr3_nt: TGTGCCTGGAGCTTGGGGACAGGGGATGGCTACGAGCAGTACTTC
j_call: TRBJ1-6; d_call: TRBD1; clone_size: .; v_call: TRBV28; cdr3_aa: CASSSPGTGGYNSPLHF; cdr3_nt: TGTGCCAGCAGTTCACCCGGGACAGGGGGGTATAATTCACCCCTCCACTTT
j_call: TRBJ1-5; d_call: .; clone_size: .; v_call: TRBV15; cdr3_aa: CATSRQTNQPQHF; cdr3_nt: TGTGCCACCAGTAGACAGACAAATCAGCCCCAGCATTTT
j_call: TRBJ1-3; d_call: .; clone_size: .; v_call: TRBV11-2; cdr3_aa: CASSSPSGNSGNTIYF; cdr3_nt: TGTGCCAGCAGCTCCCCAAGCGGTAACTCTGGAAACACCATATATTTT
j_call: TRBJ2-7; d_call: .; clone_size: .; v_call: TRBV7-6; cdr3_aa: CASSLAEGNYEQYF; cdr3_nt: TGTGCCAGCAGCTTAGCTGAGGGAAACTACGAGCAGTACTTC
j_call: TRBJ2-1; d_call: TRBD2; clone_size: .; v_call: TRBV7-2; cdr3_aa: CASSPGRSGGGNEQFF; cdr3_nt: TGTGCCAGCAGCCCCGGCAGGTCGGGGGGAGGCAATGAGCAGTTCTTC
j_call: TRBJ1-1; d_call: .; clone_size: once; v_call: TRBV2; cdr3_aa: CASTTALRGTEAFF; cdr3_nt: TGTGCCAGCACCACGGCCCTACGGGGCACTGAAGCTTTCTTT
j_call: TRBJ2-5; d_call: TRBD2; clone_size: .; v_call: TRBV5-1; cdr3_aa: CASSLEGGGRETQYF; cdr3_nt: TGCGCCAGCAGCTTGGAAGGCGGGGGAAGAGAGACCCAGTACTTC
j_call: TRBJ2-6; d_call: TRBD1; clone_size: .; v_call: TRBV25-1; cdr3_aa: CASSEAHRGVAGANVLTF; cdr3_nt: TGTGCCAGCAGTGAAGCTCACAGGGGCGTTGCTGGGGCCAACGTCCTGACTTTC
j_call: TRBJ1-6; d_call: TRBD1; clone_size: .; v_call: TRBV30; cdr3_aa: CAWSGTALPIHF; cdr3_nt: TGTGCCTGGAGCGGGACAGCTCTCCCTATTCACTTT
j_call: TRBJ2-5; d_call: .; clone_size: .; v_call: TRBV24-1; cdr3_aa: CATSDPSRGETQYF; cdr3_nt: TGTGCCACCAGTGACCCGAGCAGGGGCGAGACCCAGTACTTC
j_call: TRBJ2-5; d_call: .; clone_size: .; v_call: TRBV11-2; cdr3_aa: CASSLSDRSQYF; cdr3_nt: TGTGCCAGCAGCTTATCCGACAGGTCCCAGTACTTC
j_call: TRBJ1-2; d_call: .; clone_size: .; v_call: TRBV9; cdr3_aa: CASSVDAGSISGYTF; cdr3_nt: TGTGCCAGCAGCGTAGATGCAGGTAGTATATCTGGCTACACCTTC
j_call: TRBJ2-7; d_call: .; clone_size: .; v_call: TRBV5-1; cdr3_aa: CASSLVPGSSYEQYF; cdr3_nt: TGCGCCAGCAGCTTGGTGCCAGGAAGCTCCTACGAGCAGTACTTC
j_call: TRBJ2-7; d_call: .; clone_size: .; v_call: TRBV30; cdr3_aa: CAWRSGTYYEQYF; cdr3_nt: TGTGCCTGGAGGTCAGGGACATACTACGAGCAGTACTTC
j_call: TRBJ1-2; d_call: .; clone_size: .; v_call: TRBV18; cdr3_aa: CASSPTGNYGYTF; cdr3_nt: TGTGCCAGCTCACCAACAGGGAACTATGGCTACACCTTC
j_call: TRBJ1-4; d_call: .; clone_size: .; v_call: TRBV5-1; cdr3_aa: CASSFSATNEKLFF; cdr3_nt: TGCGCCAGCAGCTTCAGTGCAACTAATGAAAAACTGTTTTTT
j_call: TRBJ1-5; d_call: TRBD1; clone_size: .; v_call: TRBV5-1; cdr3_aa: CASSWRQGWTGNQPQHF; cdr3_nt: TGCGCCAGCAGCTGGCGACAGGGATGGACGGGCAATCAGCCCCAGCATTTT
j_call: TRBJ1-4; d_call: TRBD1; clone_size: .; v_call: TRBV6-5; cdr3_aa: CASSIAGTGYEKLFF; cdr3_nt: TGTGCCAGCAGTATAGCCGGGACAGGATATGAAAAACTGTTTTTT
j_call: TRBJ1-4; d_call: .; clone_size: .; v_call: TRBV6-6; cdr3_aa: CASSLASSTNEKLFF; cdr3_nt: TGTGCCAGCAGTTTGGCATCGTCAACTAATGAAAAACTGTTTTTT
j_call: TRBJ1-2; d_call: .; clone_size: .; v_call: TRBV12-3/TRBV12-4; cdr3_aa: CASSLTGNYGYTF; cdr3_nt: TGTGCCAGCAGTCTTACAGGGAACTATGGCTACACCTTC
j_call: TRBJ2-5; d_call: TRBD2; clone_size: .; v_call: TRBV28; cdr3_aa: CASGGGSSGQETQYF; cdr3_nt: TGTGCCAGCGGAGGAGGGTCTAGCGGACAAGAGACCCAGTACTTC
j_call: TRBJ1-6; d_call: .; clone_size: .; v_call: TRBV9; cdr3_aa: CASSPRGSYNSPLHF; cdr3_nt: TGTGCCAGCAGCCCCCGGGGCTCCTATAATTCACCCCTCCACTTT
j_call: TRBJ2-1; d_call: TRBD2; clone_size: .; v_call: TRBV7-9; cdr3_aa: CASSLEWSGDYNEQFF; cdr3_nt: TGTGCCAGCAGCTTAGAGTGGAGCGGGGACTACAATGAGCAGTTCTTC
j_call: TRBJ2-3; d_call: TRBD2; clone_size: .; v_call: TRBV19; cdr3_aa: CASSTRGGTGTDTQYF; cdr3_nt: TGTGCCAGTAGTACCCGCGGGGGAACTGGCACAGATACGCAGTATTTT
j_call: TRBJ2-3; d_call: .; clone_size: .; v_call: TRBV10-3; cdr3_aa: CAISESSFGGQVDSTDTQYF; cdr3_nt: TGTGCCATCAGTGAGTCGAGTTTCGGCGGACAAGTTGACAGCACAGATACGCAGTATTTT
j_call: TRBJ1-2; d_call: .; clone_size: .; v_call: TRBV28; cdr3_aa: CASSFSVSNYGYTF; cdr3_nt: TGTGCCAGCAGTTTCTCCGTGTCTAACTATGGCTACACCTTC
j_call: TRBJ2-5; d_call: TRBD2; clone_size: .; v_call: TRBV28; cdr3_aa: CASSLSGLAGIPETQYF; cdr3_nt: TGTGCCAGCAGTTTATCGGGACTAGCGGGGATTCCAGAGACCCAGTACTTC
j_call: TRBJ2-3; d_call: TRBD1; clone_size: .; v_call: TRBV18; cdr3_aa: CASSPGTGGVDTQYF; cdr3_nt: TGTGCCAGCTCTCCCGGGACAGGGGGTGTAGATACGCAGTATTTT
j_call: TRBJ2-7; d_call: .; clone_size: .; v_call: TRBV27; cdr3_aa: CASSFLADGSYEQYF; cdr3_nt: TGTGCCAGCAGTTTTCTAGCAGATGGCTCCTACGAGCAGTACTTC
j_call: TRBJ2-5; d_call: .; clone_size: .; v_call: TRBV28; cdr3_aa: CASNSLQETQYF; cdr3_nt: TGTGCCAGCAACAGTCTCCAAGAGACCCAGTACTTC
j_call: TRBJ2-2; d_call: .; clone_size: .; v_call: TRBV29-1; cdr3_aa: CSVGVRGRAGELFF; cdr3_nt: TGCAGCGTTGGGGTGCGGGGGCGGGCCGGGGAGCTGTTTTTT
j_call: TRBJ1-5; d_call: TRBD1; clone_size: .; v_call: TRBV4-1; cdr3_aa: CASSLPGTGVNQPQHF; cdr3_nt: TGCGCCAGCAGTTTACCCGGGACAGGGGTCAATCAGCCCCAGCATTTT
j_call: TRBJ2-7; d_call: TRBD2; clone_size: .; v_call: TRBV5-6; cdr3_aa: CASRRWTSGNYEQYF; cdr3_nt: TGTGCCAGCAGGCGGTGGACTAGCGGGAACTACGAGCAGTACTTC
j_call: TRBJ2-3; d_call: TRBD2; clone_size: .; v_call: TRBV9; cdr3_aa: CASSVAPSGTTDTQYF; cdr3_nt: TGTGCCAGCAGCGTAGCGCCTAGCGGAACAACAGATACGCAGTATTTT
j_call: TRBJ2-3; d_call: .; clone_size: .; v_call: TRBV7-9; cdr3_aa: CASSPSSGDFHIADTQYF; cdr3_nt: TGTGCCAGCAGCCCATCTTCTGGGGACTTCCATATCGCAGATACGCAGTATTTT
j_call: TRBJ2-1; d_call: TRBD2; clone_size: few; v_call: TRBV19; cdr3_aa: CAISRGGPPGVF; cdr3_nt: TGTGCCATTTCCCGGGGGGGTCCTCCGGGGGTCTTC
j_call: TRBJ2-1; d_call: .; clone_size: .; v_call: TRBV28; cdr3_aa: CASSQGHYNEQFF; cdr3_nt: TGTGCCAGCAGCCAGGGACACTACAATGAGCAGTTCTTC
j_call: TRBJ2-1; d_call: .; clone_size: .; v_call: TRBV18; cdr3_aa: CASSPIQEHEQFF; cdr3_nt: TGTGCCAGCTCACCCATACAGGAACATGAGCAGTTCTTC
j_call: TRBJ2-3; d_call: .; clone_size: once; v_call: TRBV24-1; cdr3_aa: CATSAGDLSTDTQYF; cdr3_nt: TGTGCCACCAGTGCGGGGGACCTGAGCACAGATACGCAGTATTTT